The 23 T cell receptor beta chains below all came from one sample that was sequenced in a study of blood T cell repertoires in COVID-19. Profiling relied on immunoSEQ multiplex PCR, and the TCRdb table lists in-frame clones only, not all of them. The table records around 250,000 clones, over 70% of them present only once. Sequenced sample: peripheral blood. The receptors derive from a woman between 65 and 79 years old with COVID-19, enrolled during active disease.

The V and J genes are TRBV19 and TRBJ1-5; TRBD1 aligns across 8 bases. The CDR3 runs 14 residues. The germline CDR1 and CDR2 sequences are LNHDA and SQIVND (reference sequence). V dropped 10 bases and J dropped 4; count of bases not matched to a gene: 9. As DNA, the CDR3 is TGTGCCACCGGGAAAGACAGGGGTAATCAGCCCCAGCATTTT. Residues: CATGKDRGNQPQHF.

CDR3 region: CASRPETGGNNQPQHF. For the CDR3, the DNA is TGTGCCAGCAGACCCGAGACAGGGGGTAACAATCAGCCCCAGCATTTT. This chain joins TRBV2 and TRBJ1-5; 9 bases agree with TRBD1. CDR1 is SNHLY, CDR2 FYNNEI, per germline. This CDR3 spans 16 amino acids. J gave up 3 bases and V 6 bases, and 9 bases lay outside the gene matches.

The chain combines TRBV5-6 with TRBJ1-1, with unresolved D. Germline V lookup: CDR1 SGHDT, CDR2 YYEEEE. V lost 4 bases to trimming and J lost 0 bases, with 7 bases between them. This CDR3 is built from 13 residues. Written as DNA, the CDR3 is TGTGCCAGCAGCCTGGTAATGAACACTGAAGCTTTCTTT. Amino acid sequence: CASSLVMNTEAFF. Supplemented by reference TRBV5-6 and TRBJ1-1, the full variable domain reads DAGVTQSPTHLIKTRGQQVTLRCSPKSGHDTVSWYQQALGQGPQFIFQYYEEEERQRGNFPDRFSGHQFPNYSSELNVNALLLGDSALYLCASSLVMNTEAFFGQGTRLTVV.

This clone was counted a few times. The chain couples TRBV2 to TRBJ2-2, with unresolved D. Germline V gene lookup returns CDR1 SNHLY and CDR2 FYNNEI. Trimming removed 7 bases from V and 6 bases from J, with 12 bases in between. This CDR3 has 13 residues. CDR3 nucleotide sequence: TGTGCCAGCAAAGTAAGGAGATCCGGGGAGCTGTTTTTT. Residues: CASKVRRSGELFF.

The genes are TRBV4-1 and TRBJ1-2; perhaps TRBD1 as D (5 bases). The CDR3 loop spans 13 amino acids. V dropped 2 bases and J dropped 4 bases, with 8 bases sitting between them. Per the germline V gene, CDR1 is MGHRA and CDR2 is YSYEKL. CDR3: CASSQQGSYGYTF. CDR3 sequence (DNA): TGCGCCAGCAGCCAACAGGGAAGCTATGGCTACACCTTC.

The chain has TRBV30 and TRBJ2-1; 8 positions match TRBD2. V lost 2 bases and J lost 4; bases outside the gene matches: 7. The CDR3 has 15 amino acids. Germline V gene lookup returns CDR1 GTSNPN and CDR2 SVGIG (reference sequence). CDR3 sequence: CAWSIGGRTYNEQFF. The CDR3 DNA reads as TGTGCCTGGAGTATCGGCGGGAGGACATACAATGAGCAGTTCTTC.

The chain links TRBV28 to TRBJ2-7; D not certain. Looked up from germline, CDR1 is MDHEN and CDR2 is SYDVKM. V shed 6 bases and J shed 3 bases, with 9 bases lying between them. CDR3 length equals 12 residues. Written as DNA, the CDR3 is TGTGCCAGCAGCTCCGCCTACTACGAGCAGTACTTC. Amino acid sequence: CASSSAYYEQYF.

J is TRBJ2-1 and V is TRBV2, with a tentative D call TRBD1 (7 bases). The V gene lost 11 bases and the J gene lost 9 bases, with 20 bases spanning the gap. The V gene's germline CDR1 is SNHLY and CDR2 FYNNEI. The CDR3 runs 13 residues. The CDR3 DNA reads as TGTGCCGGAGGGGGCAGTGAGATTGTTGAGCAGTTCTTC. This codes for CAGGGSEIVEQFF.

The rearrangement joins TRBV5-1 to TRBJ2-2; D unclear. V was shortened by 2 bases and J by 6 bases, with 8 bases between the two germline ends. The CDR3 length is 13 residues. Germline V gives CDR1 SGHRS, CDR2 YFSETQ. The CDR3 DNA sequence: TGCGCCAGCAGCTTTAGAGTGGCCGGGGAGCTGTTTTTT. Translation: CASSFRVAGELFF.

The chain links TRBV2 to TRBJ1-2; 10 nucleotides line up with TRBD1. The CDR3 covers 14 residues. The junction had 10 bases not matched to a gene; V was cut back by 7 bases and J by 8 bases. CDR1 SNHLY and CDR2 FYNNEI come from the germline V gene. CDR3 sequence (DNA): TGTGCCAGCAAAATGGGACAGGGGCTCGGGGGCTACACCTTC. It yields the protein CASKMGQGLGGYTF.

The rearrangement uses TRBV6-5 and TRBJ1-2; D might be TRBD1 (5 bases). There are 11 residues in the CDR3. The V gene's germline CDR1 is MNHEY and CDR2 SVGAGI. V lost 11 bases and J 14 bases, leaving 21 bases between the germline ends. The CDR3 DNA reads as TGTGCCGTGGGGGGTAGGGAGCCGAGGACCTTC. It yields the protein CAVGGREPRTF.

The CDR3 reads CASGQGGGYTF. Written as DNA, the CDR3 is TGTGCCAGCGGGCAGGGAGGCGGCTACACCTTC. The chain employs TRBV2 and TRBJ1-2; D might be TRBD1 (5 bases). The V end lost 8 bases, the J end lost 8 bases, and 12 bases lay between the germline ends. CDR1 is SNHLY and CDR2 is FYNNEI in the germline V gene. This CDR3 is 11 amino acids long.

The V gene is TRBV9, the J gene TRBJ1-5; TRBD1 matches at 9 bases. CDR3 size: 15 residues. J was trimmed by 5 bases and V by 2 bases; bases with no gene match: 5. From germline, CDR1 is SGDLS and CDR2 YYNGEE. In DNA form, the CDR3 reads TGTGCCAGCAGCGTGACAGGGGGAACAGATCAGCCCCAGCATTTT. Translating gives CASSVTGGTDQPQHF.

V gene TRBV6-1 combines with J gene TRBJ1-2; D remains unclear. The CDR3 covers 16 residues. Germline V gene data show CDR1 as MNHNS and CDR2 as SASEGT. Deletions cut 1 base from V and 4 bases from J, with 16 bases between. The CDR3 DNA is TGTGCCAGCAGTGAAGAGTCCATCGGGAACCTCTATGGCTACACCTTC. Its protein product is CASSEESIGNLYGYTF.

This clone was observed a single time. This sequence joins TRBV10-3 and TRBJ2-3; the match to TRBD2 covers 12 bases. Germline CDR1 is ENHRY and CDR2 is SYGVKD. With 7 bases clipped from V and 4 bases from J, the junction kept 6 bases outside the gene matches. The CDR3 runs to 15 residues. This CDR3 reads CAITSGLAGPDTQYF. CDR3 in DNA: TGTGCCATCACCTCGGGACTAGCGGGTCCAGATACGCAGTATTTT.

This clone has only one observation. The chain joins TRBV5-4 to TRBJ1-3; TRBD1 might be the D (6 bases). CDR1 and CDR2 from the germline V gene are SGHNT and YYREEE (reference sequence). The V end was cut by 0 bases, the J end by 0 bases, with 13 bases between. The CDR3 runs to 17 residues. CDR3 sequence (DNA): TGTGCCAGCAGCTTGGGGCCCAGGGGAATCTCTGGAAACACCATATATTTT. Translating gives CASSLGPRGISGNTIYF.

This chain uses TRBV2 with TRBJ1-3; tentative D call: TRBD1 (5 bases). V was pared by 4 bases and J by 4 bases, with 11 bases between. Germline CDR1 is SNHLY and CDR2 is FYNNEI. The CDR3 is 14 residues long. The CDR3 bases are TGTGCCAGCAGTGGGATGACAGAAGGAAACACCATATATTTT. It specifies CASSGMTEGNTIYF.

This rearrangement joins TRBV2 to TRBJ2-2; D is perhaps TRBD1 (5 bases). The CDR3 runs to 14 residues. V was cut by 6 bases and J by 4 bases, with 12 bases left in between. Looked up from germline, CDR1 is SNHLY and CDR2 is FYNNEI. The CDR3, as DNA: TGTGCCAGCAGCTGGACCCAGGGCACCGGGGAGCTGTTTTTT. It encodes CASSWTQGTGELFF.

This chain joins TRBV6-2 or TRBV6-3 and TRBJ1-5; 7 positions agree with TRBD1. CDR3 size: 16 residues. CDR1 is MNHEY and CDR2 is SVGEGT in the germline V gene. Trimming took 2 bases from V and 2 from J; bases not matched to a gene: 6. CDR3: CASSYDRVSGNQPQHF. The CDR3 nucleotides are TGTGCCAGCAGTTACGACAGGGTGAGTGGCAATCAGCCCCAGCATTTT.

The chain couples TRBV2 to TRBJ1-2; D gene ambiguous. The ends were cut back, 7 bases at V and 6 bases at J, with 9 bases in the middle. This CDR3 is built from 11 residues. CDR1 and CDR2 (germline): SNHLY, FYNNEI. The CDR3 loop reads CASNTQDGYTF. As DNA, the CDR3 is TGTGCCAGCAACACGCAGGATGGCTACACCTTC. Full variable domain (remainder filled in from reference TRBV2 and TRBJ1-2): EPEVTQTPSHQVTQMGQEVILRCVPISNHLYFYWYRQILGQKVEFLVSFYNNEISEKSEIFDDQFSVERPDGSNFTLKIRSTKLEDSAMYFCASNTQDGYTFGSGTRLTVV.

The chain has TRBV19 and TRBJ2-2; unclear D gene. This CDR3 has 11 amino acids. V lost 4 bases and J lost 6, with 3 bases in between. Germline V gives CDR1 LNHDA, CDR2 SQIVND (reference sequence). In DNA, the CDR3 is TGTGCCAGTAGTACCTCCGGGGAGCTGTTTTTT. It is translated as CASSTSGELFF.

The gene calls are TRBV4-2 and TRBJ2-3, with TRBD2 matching 8 bases. The V segment lost 4 bases and the J segment 5 bases; nucleotides outside the gene matches: 17. The CDR3 length is 18 residues. CDR1 and CDR2 (germline): LGHNA, YNFKEQ. The CDR3: CASSRNPSPGGQQDTQYF. The CDR3 DNA is TGTGCCAGCAGCCGAAACCCCAGCCCGGGAGGGCAGCAAGATACGCAGTATTTT.

The chain recombines TRBV28 with TRBJ2-2, with D perhaps matching TRBD2 (5 bases). The CDR3 sequence is 15 residues long. CDR1 is MDHEN and CDR2 is SYDVKM in the germline V gene. V was shortened by 7 bases and J by 5 bases, with 17 bases between the two germline ends. CDR3 nucleotides: TGTGCCAGCACTACAGCGGCTCGAGGGACCGGGGAGCTGTTTTTT. Its translation: CASTTAARGTGELFF.